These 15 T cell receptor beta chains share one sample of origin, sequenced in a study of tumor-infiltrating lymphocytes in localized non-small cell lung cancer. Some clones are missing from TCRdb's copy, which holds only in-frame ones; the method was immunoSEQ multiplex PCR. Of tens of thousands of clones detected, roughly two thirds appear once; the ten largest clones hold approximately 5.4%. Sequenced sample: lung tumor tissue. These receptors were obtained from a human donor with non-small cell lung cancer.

As DNA, the CDR3 is TGTGCCAGCAGTGATGGAAGGGCAGGGGGCACTGAAGCTTTCTTT. Translated, it gives CASSDGRAGGTEAFF. The rearrangement joins TRBV2 to TRBJ1-1, with 7 bases lining up with TRBD1. Germline V gene sequence: CDR1 SNHLY, CDR2 FYNNEI. V shed 3 bases and J 4 bases; nucleotides not matched to a gene: 8. This CDR3 is built from 15 residues.

CDR3 in amino acids: CASSLGSLYEQYF. The CDR3 bases are TGTGCCAGCAGCTTGGGCAGCCTCTACGAGCAGTACTTC. The chain is built from TRBV5-5 and TRBJ2-7; no reliable D call. Germline loops: CDR1 SGHKS, CDR2 YYEKEE (reference sequence). The CDR3 runs to 13 residues. Trimming removed 0 bases at V and 3 bases at J, with 7 bases between. Full variable domain (rest looked up from reference TRBV5-5 and TRBJ2-7): DAGVTQSPTHLIKTRGQQVTLRCSPISGHKSVSWYQQVLGQGPQFIFQYYEKEERGRGNFPDRFSARQFPNYSSELNVNALLLGDSALYLCASSLGSLYEQYFGPGTRLTVT.

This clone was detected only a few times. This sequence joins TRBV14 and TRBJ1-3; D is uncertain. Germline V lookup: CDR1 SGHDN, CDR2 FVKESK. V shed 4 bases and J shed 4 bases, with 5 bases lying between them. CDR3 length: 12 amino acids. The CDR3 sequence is CASSPQGNTIYF. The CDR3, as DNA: TGTGCCAGCAGCCCCCAAGGAAACACCATATATTTT.

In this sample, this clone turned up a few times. The CDR3 nucleotides are TGCAGCGTTGATCCCAACCAGGGGACCGGGGAGCTGTTTTTT. It is translated as CSVDPNQGTGELFF. V gene TRBV29-1 combines with J gene TRBJ2-2, with a possible D match to TRBD1 (6 bases). This CDR3 region has 14 residues. CDR1 is SQVTM, CDR2 ANQGSEA, per germline. Deletions cut 3 bases from V and 5 bases from J, with 13 bases between.

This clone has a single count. The CDR3 DNA is TGTGCCAGCAGTGAAGCGCTTCAGGGGAGGAATGAGCAGTTCTTC. It encodes CASSEALQGRNEQFF. The chain employs TRBV2 and TRBJ2-1, with D perhaps assigned TRBD1 or TRBD2 (6 bases each). The CDR3 loop spans 15 amino acids. Trimming shortened V by 0 bases and J by 7 bases, and 13 bases separated the two germline ends. The germline V gene encodes CDR1 SNHLY and CDR2 FYNNEI.

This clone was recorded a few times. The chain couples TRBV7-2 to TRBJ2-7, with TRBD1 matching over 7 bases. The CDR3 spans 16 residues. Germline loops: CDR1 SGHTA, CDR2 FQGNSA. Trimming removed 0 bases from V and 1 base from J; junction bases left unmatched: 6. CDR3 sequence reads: CASSLAAVRGSYEQYF. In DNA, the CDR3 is TGTGCCAGCAGCTTAGCGGCCGTCAGGGGGTCCTACGAGCAGTACTTC.

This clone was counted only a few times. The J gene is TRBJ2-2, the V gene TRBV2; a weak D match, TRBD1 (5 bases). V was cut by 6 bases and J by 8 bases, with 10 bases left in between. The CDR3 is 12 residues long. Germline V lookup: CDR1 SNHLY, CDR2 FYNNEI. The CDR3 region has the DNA TGTGCCAGCAGGGTTGACAGAGGGGAGCTGTTTTTT. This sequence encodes CASRVDRGELFF.

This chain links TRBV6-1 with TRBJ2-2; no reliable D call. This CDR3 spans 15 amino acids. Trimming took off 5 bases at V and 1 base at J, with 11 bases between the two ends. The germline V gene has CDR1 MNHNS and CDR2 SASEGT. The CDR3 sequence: CASSRSRVNTGELFF. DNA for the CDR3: TGTGCCAGCAGTAGGTCTCGGGTGAACACCGGGGAGCTGTTTTTT.

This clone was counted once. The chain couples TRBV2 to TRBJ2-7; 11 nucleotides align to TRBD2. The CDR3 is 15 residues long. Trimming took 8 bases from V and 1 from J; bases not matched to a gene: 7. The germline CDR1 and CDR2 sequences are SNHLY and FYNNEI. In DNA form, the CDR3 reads TGTGCCAGCGGAGGACTAGCGGGTCCGTCCTACGAGCAGTACTTC. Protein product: CASGGLAGPSYEQYF.

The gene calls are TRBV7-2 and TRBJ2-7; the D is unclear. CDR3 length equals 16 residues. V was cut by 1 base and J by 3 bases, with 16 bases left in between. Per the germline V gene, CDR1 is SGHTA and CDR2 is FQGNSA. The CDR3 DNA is TGTGCCAGCAGCTTAGGCCCCCTCGGTGCCAGCTACGAGCAGTACTTC. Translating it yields CASSLGPLGASYEQYF.

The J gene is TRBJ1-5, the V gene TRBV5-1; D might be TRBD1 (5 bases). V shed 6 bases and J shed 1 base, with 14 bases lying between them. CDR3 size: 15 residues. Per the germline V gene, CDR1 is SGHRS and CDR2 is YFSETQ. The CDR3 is CASTPGGESNQPQHF. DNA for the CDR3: TGCGCCAGCACCCCGGGGGGAGAAAGCAATCAGCCCCAGCATTTT.

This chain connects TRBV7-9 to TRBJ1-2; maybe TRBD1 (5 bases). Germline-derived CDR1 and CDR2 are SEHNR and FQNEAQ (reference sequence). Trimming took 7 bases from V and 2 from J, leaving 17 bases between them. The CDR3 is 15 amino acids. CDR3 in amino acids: CASTRTTGYNYGYTF. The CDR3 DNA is TGTGCCAGCACCCGCACTACAGGTTACAACTATGGCTACACCTTC.

CDR3 sequence reads: CASSELTAPIYGYTF. Here the CDR3 DNA reads TGTGCCAGCAGTGAGTTGACAGCGCCCATCTATGGCTACACCTTC. The chain couples TRBV6-1 to TRBJ1-2, with a weak D call TRBD1 (5 bases). The CDR3 is made up of 15 amino acids. The V end was cut by 3 bases, the J end by 4 bases, with 15 bases between. Germline V gene sequence: CDR1 MNHNS, CDR2 SASEGT.

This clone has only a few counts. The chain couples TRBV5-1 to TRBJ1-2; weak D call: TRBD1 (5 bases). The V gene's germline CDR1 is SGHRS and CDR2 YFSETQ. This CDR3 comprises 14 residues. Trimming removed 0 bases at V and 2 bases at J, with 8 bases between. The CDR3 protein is CASSLEGVNYGYTF. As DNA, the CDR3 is TGCGCCAGCAGCTTGGAAGGGGTCAACTATGGCTACACCTTC.

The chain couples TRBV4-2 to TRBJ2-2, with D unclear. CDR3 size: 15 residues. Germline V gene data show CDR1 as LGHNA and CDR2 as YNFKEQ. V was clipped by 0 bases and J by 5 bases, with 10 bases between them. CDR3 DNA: TGTGCCAGCAGCCAAGACCTAGGGAAGACCGGGGAGCTGTTTTTT. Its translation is CASSQDLGKTGELFF.